A selection of T cell receptor beta chains follows, all from one sample in a study of cytomegalovirus exposure and HLA in healthy donors. Assay: immunoSEQ multiplex PCR; the TCRdb copy retains only in-frame clones and omits some. The profile shows 190,000 or so clones, 80% of them singletons. The sample consisted of PBMCs. These receptors were obtained from a boy aged 5-17 years in good health and CMV-seronegative. The CDR3 runs from the conserved cysteine through the conserved F or W. D genes are given only for firm matches. Clone size appears in some rows only: once, few, many, or a class for an expanded clone.

CDR3nt	CDR3aa	abundance	v_gene	d_gene	j_gene
TGTGCCACCAGCAGAGATCTACAGGGGGCACAAGGAAACACCATATATTTT	CATSRDLQGAQGNTIYF	.	TRBV15	TRBD1	TRBJ1-3
TGTGCCAGCAGCTTGCTGGCCTCACAGGGGAACGGCGGCTACACCTTC	CASSLLASQGNGGYTF	.	TRBV11-1	TRBD1	TRBJ1-2
TGTGCTAGTGGTTTGGTACGGCTAATTGAGGGGGCATTAAATCTAGGCGAGCCCTACGAGCAGTACTTC	CASGLVRLIEGALNLGEPYEQYF	.	TRBV12-5	TRBD1	TRBJ2-7
TGTGCCAGCAGCTTAAAGGGGTCTCGGGGAAACACCATATATTTT	CASSLKGSRGNTIYF	.	TRBV11-2	.	TRBJ1-3
TGTGCCAGCAGTCACGGGGGGGCTGCAGCTGAAGCTTTCTTT	CASSHGGAAAEAFF	.	TRBV6-6	.	TRBJ1-1
TGTGCCAGCAGCCCCGAGTCTAGCGGGCGCACAGATACGCAGTATTTT	CASSPESSGRTDTQYF	once	TRBV4-2	TRBD2	TRBJ2-3
TGTGCCAGTAACCACCGGGACAGGCGGGACCCAAGCTCCTATAATTCACCCCTCCACTTT	CASNHRDRRDPSSYNSPLHF	.	TRBV19	TRBD1	TRBJ1-6
TGCAGCGTTGGGGGGGATCCAACTAATGAAAAACTGTTTTTT	CSVGGDPTNEKLFF	.	TRBV29-1	.	TRBJ1-4
TGTGCCACCGCCGAGGACACTGAAGCTTTCTTT	CATAEDTEAFF	.	TRBV11-2	.	TRBJ1-1
TGTGCCAGCAGCCGGGACAGGGGGTTACCTGGAAACACCATATATTTT	CASSRDRGLPGNTIYF	.	TRBV2	TRBD1	TRBJ1-3
TGTGCCAGCAGTGAACGTAGCGGGGGGATCCCGCCAGATACGCAGTATTTT	CASSERSGGIPPDTQYF	.	TRBV2	TRBD2	TRBJ2-3
TGTGCCAGCAGTTACTCAGGGGGGGTCACTGAAGCTTTCTTT	CASSYSGGVTEAFF	.	TRBV6-5	.	TRBJ1-1
TGTGCCAGCAGCGAACTAGCGGGAACGTGGACCCAGTACTTC	CASSELAGTWTQYF	.	TRBV11-2	TRBD2	TRBJ2-5
TGTGCCTGGAGTCGACTAGCGGGGTTCCAAGAGACCCAGTACTTC	CAWSRLAGFQETQYF	.	TRBV30	TRBD2	TRBJ2-5
TGTGCCAGCAGTTACTCGCCGGGGGACGGGTGGGAGCAGTACTTC	CASSYSPGDGWEQYF	.	TRBV6-6	.	TRBJ2-7
TGTGCCAGCAGCTTTAGGATCGCGGGCACTGAAGCTTTCTTT	CASSFRIAGTEAFF	.	TRBV7-2	.	TRBJ1-1
TGTGCCAGCAGCTTAGGGACAGGGCATAGCTCTGGAAACACCATATATTTT	CASSLGTGHSSGNTIYF	.	TRBV7-9	TRBD1	TRBJ1-3
TGTGCCACCCTACAGGACCCCGCAGATACGCAGTATTTT	CATLQDPADTQYF	.	TRBV7-8	.	TRBJ2-3
TGTGCCATCAGTGGGGGAGGGAGGGCCGGGTACGAGCAGTACTTC	CAISGGGRAGYEQYF	.	TRBV10-3	TRBD2	TRBJ2-7
TGCGCCAGCAGCCAGGGCGGGAGCGCCGGGGAGCTGTTTTTT	CASSQGGSAGELFF	.	TRBV4-3	TRBD2	TRBJ2-2
TGTGCCAGCAGTGGTACGACTAGCGGGGTGCCCAGAGATACGCAGTATTTT	CASSGTTSGVPRDTQYF	.	TRBV2	TRBD2	TRBJ2-3
TGTGCCAGCAGCGTTCAAACCGGGACAGGATACGAGCAGTACTTC	CASSVQTGTGYEQYF	.	TRBV7-2	TRBD1	TRBJ2-7
TGTGCCAGCAGCTCTTCGGACAGGTTAATCACAGATACGCAGTATTTT	CASSSSDRLITDTQYF	.	TRBV7-3	TRBD1	TRBJ2-3
TGTGCCAGCAGCCCGCGGACAGGGAGGGACAATCAGCCCCAGCATTTT	CASSPRTGRDNQPQHF	.	TRBV7-2	TRBD1	TRBJ1-5
TGTGCCAGCAGCCTGCGGGACAGCGGACAAGAGACCCAGTACTTC	CASSLRDSGQETQYF	.	TRBV4-2	.	TRBJ2-5
TGTGCCACCGGCGGGGGCTCACGAGATACGCAGTATTTT	CATGGGSRDTQYF	.	TRBV9	.	TRBJ2-3
TGTGCCAGCACCGCTCGCGGTGGGAGGGAGCAGTACTTC	CASTARGGREQYF	.	TRBV6-1	.	TRBJ2-7
TGTGCCGCGGATTCGGAGGCGGATCCCTACGAGCAGTACTTC	CAADSEADPYEQYF	once	TRBV30	.	TRBJ2-7
TGTGCCAGCAGCCAATACCCGGGACTCGGGCTCGGGCAGTTCTTC	CASSQYPGLGLGQFF	.	TRBV14	.	TRBJ2-1
TGCGCCAGCAGCCCGCCCGCCCGGGGGGAACTGCGTTCTGGAAACACCATATATTTT	CASSPPARGELRSGNTIYF	.	TRBV4-3	.	TRBJ1-3
TGTGCCAGCAGCGTAGAGGGGGCAGGAGACAATGAGCAGTTCTTC	CASSVEGAGDNEQFF	.	TRBV9	TRBD1	TRBJ2-1
TGTGCCAGCAGCCCCTGGTGGACAGGGGCAGGTCAGCCCCAGCATTTT	CASSPWWTGAGQPQHF	once	TRBV5-8	TRBD1	TRBJ1-5
TGTGCCAGCAGCTTAGCCGACGAGCAGTACTTC	CASSLADEQYF	.	TRBV13	.	TRBJ2-7
TGTGCCAGTAGTGTGGGACTAGCGGGTGGCTACGAGCAGTACTTC	CASSVGLAGGYEQYF	.	TRBV19	TRBD2	TRBJ2-7
TGTGCCAGCAGCGTAGGGGGCAGGGTCAATCAGCCCCAGCATTTT	CASSVGGRVNQPQHF	.	TRBV9	.	TRBJ1-5
TGTGCCAGCAGCGTAGAGGCAGGAGGGTACCTAGGCTACACCTTC	CASSVEAGGYLGYTF	.	TRBV9	.	TRBJ1-2